The 24 T cell receptor beta chains below come from one sample, sequenced in a study of T cell responses to AZD1222 COVID-19 vaccine. Libraries were prepared by immunoSEQ multiplex PCR; TCRdb keeps only in-frame clonotypes and omits some of them. The sample contains more than 95,000 clones, over 85% of which appear only once. The starting material was peripheral blood, obtained on day 0 of AZD1222 vaccination. The receptors originated from an adult in good health.

The V gene is TRBV30, the J gene TRBJ2-6, with no clear D. V lost 1 base and J lost 2, with 6 bases in between. The germline CDR1 and CDR2 sequences are GTSNPN and SVGIG (reference sequence). CDR3 length equals 14 residues. CDR3 coding DNA: TGTGCCTGGAGTGGCGGCGCTGGGGCCAACGTCCTGACTTTC. This translates into CAWSGGAGANVLTF.

This chain uses TRBV6-1 with TRBJ2-7; D is unresolved. Deletions cut 3 bases from V and 0 bases from J, with 9 bases between. In germline, CDR1 is MNHNS, CDR2 SASEGT. CDR3 size: 14 residues. CDR3 amino acids: CASSEYPNSYEQYF. The DNA for the CDR3 is TGTGCCAGCAGTGAGTACCCTAACTCCTACGAGCAGTACTTC.

The CDR3 bases are TGTGCCAGCAGCCCGGGGGGGATCTCCTACGAGCAGTACTTC. Its protein is CASSPGGISYEQYF. The V and J genes are TRBV7-9 and TRBJ2-7; 8 nucleotides agree with TRBD2. Per germline, CDR1 SEHNR and CDR2 FQNEAQ (reference sequence). Germline trimming cut 5 bases from V and 0 bases from J; bases unmatched to any gene: 3. There are 14 residues in the CDR3. The full variable domain, with the rest looked up from reference TRBV7-9 and TRBJ2-7, is DTGVSQNPRHKITKRGQNVTFRCDPISEHNRLYWYRQTLGQGPEFLTYFQNEAQLEKSRLLSDRFSAERPKGSFSTLEIQRTEQGDSAMYLCASSPGGISYEQYFGPGTRLTVT.

This clone was observed once. This chain uses TRBV2 with TRBJ2-2; 9 bases align to TRBD1. With V trimmed by 6 bases and J by 7 bases, 12 bases remained unmatched. Germline V gene lookup returns CDR1 SNHLY and CDR2 FYNNEI. The CDR3 runs 16 residues. For the CDR3, the DNA is TGTGCCAGCAGCGGACAGGGGAATTCTAACTACGGGGAGCTGTTTTTT. Translating gives CASSGQGNSNYGELFF.

The chain joins TRBV24-1 to TRBJ2-2, with TRBD1 identical over 7 bases. The germline gives CDR1 KGHDR, CDR2 SFDVKD. With V trimmed by 7 bases and J by 6 bases, 4 bases remained unmatched. This CDR3 comprises 13 residues. The CDR3 reads CATRTGISGELFF. Here the CDR3 DNA reads TGTGCCACCAGGACAGGGATCTCCGGGGAGCTGTTTTTT.

This sequence joins TRBV11-2 and TRBJ1-2; D may be TRBD1 (6 bases). The germline V and J ends were trimmed by 5 bases and 8 bases, with 15 bases remaining between them. Germline CDR1 and CDR2: SGHAT and FQNNGV. The CDR3 is made up of 13 amino acids. This CDR3 reads CASSPTGTGGYTF. The CDR3 nucleotides read TGTGCCAGCAGCCCAACAGGGACGGGCGGCTACACCTTC.

This clone was recorded only once. This rearrangement joins TRBV10-3 to TRBJ2-7, with D possibly matching TRBD2 (6 bases). This CDR3 contains 14 residues. V shed 4 bases and J shed 0 bases, with 10 bases lying between them. Germline CDR1 is ENHRY and CDR2 is SYGVKD. As DNA, the CDR3 is TGTGCCATCAGTGCGGGGGTGAGCTCCTACGAGCAGTACTTC. Translated: CAISAGVSSYEQYF.

J is TRBJ2-7 and V is TRBV27; D unresolved. V lost 1 base, J lost 3 bases, and 13 bases lay in between. Germline V gives CDR1 MNHEY, CDR2 SMNVEV (reference sequence). This CDR3 is built from 15 residues. DNA of the CDR3: TGTGCCAGCAGTTTATGGGCTGGCCAGGACTACGAGCAGTACTTC. It is translated as CASSLWAGQDYEQYF.

V usage is TRBV4-3 and J usage is TRBJ2-7; tentatively, D is TRBD2 (6 bases). The germline V and J ends were trimmed by 0 bases and 1 base, with 13 bases remaining between them. In germline, CDR1 is LGHNA, CDR2 YSLEER. CDR3 size: 16 residues. DNA for the CDR3: TGCGCCAGCAGCCAAGATCGGGGACTCACATCCTACGAGCAGTACTTC. Amino acid sequence: CASSQDRGLTSYEQYF.

The rearrangement uses TRBV19 and TRBJ1-4; D unresolved. This CDR3 region has 14 residues. Germline V lookup: CDR1 LNHDA, CDR2 SQIVND (reference sequence). The V and J ends lost 3 bases and 8 bases respectively, with 13 bases between them. CDR3 sequence reads: CASSIQPMREKLFF. DNA of the CDR3: TGTGCCAGTAGTATTCAGCCAATGCGGGAAAAACTGTTTTTT.

This chain uses TRBV2 with TRBJ2-1; no firm D call. The germline CDR1 and CDR2 sequences are SNHLY and FYNNEI. The CDR3 consists of 13 residues. Trimming left V 2 bases short and J 5 bases short, with 7 bases between. The CDR3 region has the DNA TGTGCCAGCAGTGAAATGAGAAACAATGAGCAGTTCTTC. Translating gives CASSEMRNNEQFF.

The V and J genes are TRBV18 and TRBJ2-7; TRBD2 agrees at 14 bases. J lost 3 bases, V lost 6 bases, and 1 base had no gene match. Per the germline V gene, CDR1 is KGHSH and CDR2 is LQKENI. The CDR3 loop spans 14 amino acids. Here the CDR3 reads CASSGTSGSYEQYF. The CDR3 DNA sequence: TGTGCCAGCTCGGGGACTAGCGGGAGCTACGAGCAGTACTTC.

This rearrangement joins TRBV7-2 to TRBJ2-5; 10 nucleotides agree with TRBD1. CDR3 size: 16 residues. Germline V gene sequence: CDR1 SGHTA, CDR2 FQGNSA. The V and J ends lost 1 base and 0 bases, in that order; junction bases with no gene match: 2. CDR3 loop: CASSLGDRGNQETQYF. The CDR3 DNA follows: TGTGCCAGCAGCTTAGGGGACAGGGGAAACCAAGAGACCCAGTACTTC.

The chain joins TRBV6-4 to TRBJ2-1; 11 bases match TRBD2. This CDR3 is 17 amino acids long. Germline CDR1 reads MRHNA; CDR2 reads SNTAGT. V trimming: 6 bases; J trimming: 0 bases; junction bases outside the gene matches: 7. The CDR3 spells CASSRLAGTSSYNEQFF. Written as DNA, the CDR3 is TGTGCCAGCAGCCGACTAGCGGGAACGAGCTCCTACAATGAGCAGTTCTTC.

The CDR3: CAWSEGLETQYF. Written as DNA, the CDR3 is TGTGCCTGGAGTGAGGGTTTGGAGACCCAGTACTTC. The chain recombines TRBV30 with TRBJ2-5, with D uncertain. Germline lookup yields CDR1 GTSNPN and CDR2 SVGIG (reference sequence). The CDR3 is 12 amino acids. The germline V and J ends were trimmed by 1 base and 5 bases, with 8 bases remaining between them.

V gene TRBV9 combines with J gene TRBJ1-3, with D maybe TRBD1 (5 bases). CDR3 length equals 15 residues. Germline CDR1 SGDLS, CDR2 YYNGEE. The V gene lost 6 bases and the J gene lost 0 bases, with 13 bases spanning the gap. In DNA form, the CDR3 reads TGTGCCAGCAACTCGGGACTACTCTCTGGAAACACCATATATTTT. Amino acids: CASNSGLLSGNTIYF. Variable domain in full (rest from reference TRBV9 and TRBJ1-3): DSGVTQTPKHLITATGQRVTLRCSPRSGDLSVYWYQQSLDQGLQFLIQYYNGEERAKGNILERFSAQQFPDLHSELNLSSLELGDSALYFCASNSGLLSGNTIYFGEGSWLTVV.

The chain links TRBV7-2 to TRBJ1-2, with D possibly matching TRBD1 (6 bases). Trimming removed 1 base at V and 8 bases at J, with 14 bases between. Germline V lookup: CDR1 SGHTA, CDR2 FQGNSA. The CDR3 contains 14 residues. The CDR3 DNA follows: TGTGCCAGCAGCTTAGTTTCAGGGGAGATGGGCTACACCTTC. This gives the protein CASSLVSGEMGYTF.

J is TRBJ2-1 and V is TRBV2; D is unclear. This CDR3 region has 12 residues. With 4 bases removed from V and 5 bases from J, the gap between germline ends came to 6 bases. Per the germline V gene, CDR1 is SNHLY and CDR2 is FYNNEI. For the CDR3, the DNA is TGTGCCAGCAGTGCACAGCACAATGAGCAGTTCTTC. This sequence encodes CASSAQHNEQFF. Supplemented by reference TRBV2 and TRBJ2-1, the full variable domain reads EPEVTQTPSHQVTQMGQEVILRCVPISNHLYFYWYRQILGQKVEFLVSFYNNEISEKSEIFDDQFSVERPDGSNFTLKIRSTKLEDSAMYFCASSAQHNEQFFGPGTRLTVL.

The chain couples TRBV3-1 (or the pseudogene TRBV3-2) to TRBJ2-7; tentatively, D is TRBD2 (6 bases). The ends were cut back, 1 base at V and 10 bases at J, with 11 bases in the middle. CDR3 length equals 12 residues. Looked up from germline, CDR1 is LGHDT and CDR2 is YNNKEL (reference sequence). In DNA form, the CDR3 reads TGTGCCAGCAGCCAAGTGGCGGAGGGCCAGTACTTC. Translating gives CASSQVAEGQYF.

The chain links TRBV14 to TRBJ1-2, with D hard to call. Germline CDR1 is SGHDN and CDR2 is FVKESK. This CDR3 has 13 residues. Trimming shortened V by 5 bases and J by 9 bases, and 16 bases separated the two germline ends. The CDR3 sequence: CASSGTAGGSYTF. CDR3 in DNA: TGTGCCAGCAGCGGCACAGCGGGCGGGAGCTACACCTTC.

V and J are TRBV27 and TRBJ2-2; D is unclear. Looked up from germline, CDR1 is MNHEY and CDR2 is SMNVEV (reference sequence). The CDR3 runs to 12 residues. V gave up 2 bases and J gave up 6 bases, with 4 bases separating them. The CDR3 reads CASSLAPGELFF. CDR3 bases: TGTGCCAGCAGTTTAGCTCCCGGGGAGCTGTTTTTT.

The chain combines TRBV19 with TRBJ2-1; D is perhaps TRBD2 (7 bases). There are 15 residues in the CDR3. V was shortened by 5 bases and J by 2 bases, with 13 bases between the two germline ends. Per germline, CDR1 LNHDA and CDR2 SQIVND (reference sequence). The CDR3 DNA follows: TGTGCCAGTAGTGAAGGGGGGGAAACCTACAATGAGCAGTTCTTC. Translated: CASSEGGETYNEQFF.

The rearrangement uses TRBV10-3 and TRBJ2-2; 8 nucleotides align to TRBD1. This CDR3 has 16 residues. V dropped 2 bases and J dropped 4; count of bases not matched to a gene: 6. From germline, CDR1 is ENHRY and CDR2 SYGVKD. CDR3 protein: CAISEGDRRVTGELFF. As DNA, the CDR3 is TGTGCCATCAGTGAGGGGGACAGGAGGGTCACCGGGGAGCTGTTTTTT.

The CDR3: CASEDRKREGPRYF. The CDR3 bases are TGTGCCAGCGAAGACCGTAAGCGGGAGGGCCCTCGGTACTTC. The J gene is TRBJ2-4, the V gene TRBV2; 10 bases are shared with TRBD2. V trimming: 8 bases; J trimming: 15 bases; junction bases outside the gene matches: 16. The CDR3 has 14 residues. Germline CDR1 and CDR2: SNHLY and FYNNEI.